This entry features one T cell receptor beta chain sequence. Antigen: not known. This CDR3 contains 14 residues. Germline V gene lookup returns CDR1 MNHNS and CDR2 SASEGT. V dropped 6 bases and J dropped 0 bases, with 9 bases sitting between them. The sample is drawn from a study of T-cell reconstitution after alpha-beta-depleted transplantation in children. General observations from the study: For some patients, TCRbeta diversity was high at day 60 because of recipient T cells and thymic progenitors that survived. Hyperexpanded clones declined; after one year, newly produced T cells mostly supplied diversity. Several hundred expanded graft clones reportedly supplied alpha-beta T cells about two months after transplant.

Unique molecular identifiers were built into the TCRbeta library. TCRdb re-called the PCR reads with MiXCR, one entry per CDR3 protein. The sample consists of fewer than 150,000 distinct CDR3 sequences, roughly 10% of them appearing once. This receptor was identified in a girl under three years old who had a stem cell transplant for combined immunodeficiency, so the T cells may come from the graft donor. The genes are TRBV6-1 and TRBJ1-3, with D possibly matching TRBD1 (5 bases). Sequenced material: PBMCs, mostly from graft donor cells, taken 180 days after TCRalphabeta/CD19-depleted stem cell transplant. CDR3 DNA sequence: TGTGCCAGCAGCGACAGCTTCTCTGGAAACACCATATATTTT. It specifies CASSDSFSGNTIYF.